This TCR beta chain appears in the sequencing data of a study of CD8 T cells in Susac syndrome. Reverse transcription of roughly 0.45 to 1 ug RNA was performed with random hexamers. TCRdb re-called the immunoSEQ multiplex PCR reads with MiXCR, one entry per CDR3 protein. Of fewer than 350,000 distinct CDR3 sequences in the sample, approximately 85% were seen once. Deletions cut 4 bases from V and 4 bases from J, with 23 bases between. Germline CDR1 PRHDT, CDR2 FYEKMQ (reference sequence). The CDR3 is 17 amino acids. Specimen: CD8+ T cells from PBMCs. The TCR originated in a human donor with multiple sclerosis. The chain employs TRBV13 and TRBJ2-7, with D perhaps assigned TRBD1 or TRBD2 (5 bases each). The CDR3 spells CASSSPRLGLGEYEQYF. The DNA for the CDR3 is TGTGCCAGCAGCTCTCCCCGCCTTGGGCTGGGGGAATACGAGCAGTACTTC.